The 22 T cell receptor beta chains given below trace back to one sample, sequenced in a study of Graves' ophthalmopathy and Graves' hyperthyroidism. Amplified TCR beta CDR3 regions were obtained using RNA transcripts as template. The authors performed first-round RT-PCR with HTBI primers and then a second-round multiplex PCR. TCRdb called the multiplex PCR reads again in MiXCR, with one record for every CDR3 protein. This table has 300,000 to 400,000 distinct CDR3 sequences, about a sixth appearing once. The sequencing input was peripheral blood. The receptors stem from an adult woman with stable Graves' hyperthyroidism.

On this clonotype itself: This may stem from a read error, because a much larger clone lies one nucleotide away. The CDR3 does not close with the conserved phenylalanine or tryptophan, likely indicating a read error. The chain employs TRBV28 and TRBJ2-7; D might be TRBD1 (6 bases). The CDR3 length is 14 residues. Germline CDR1 is MDHEN and CDR2 is SYDVKM. The V and J ends lost 4 bases and 7 bases respectively, with 17 bases between them. This chain's CDR3 is CASSWGRGTREQYL. CDR3 bases: TGTGCCAGCAGTTGGGGCAGGGGTACGAGGGAGCAGTACTTG.

This clonotype was counted many times. The germline gene is not matched at one end of the junction; a read error may be the cause. V and J are TRBV2 and TRBJ1-5; tentatively, D is TRBD1 (6 bases). Germline V lookup: CDR1 SNHLY, CDR2 FYNNEI. The CDR3 covers 14 residues. CDR3: CVSSVQGSNQPQHF. CDR3 in DNA: TGTGTCAGCAGTGTACAGGGTAGCAATCAGCCCCAGCATTTT.

The table lists this clonotype with many counts. The rearrangement uses TRBV28 and TRBJ2-7; a weak D match, TRBD1 (6 bases). The V and J ends lost 6 bases and 0 bases respectively, with 12 bases between them. Per germline, CDR1 MDHEN and CDR2 SYDVKM. CDR3 length: 14 amino acids. CDR3 in amino acids: CASRWTEHSYEQYF. In DNA form, the CDR3 reads TGTGCCAGCAGGTGGACAGAACACTCCTACGAGCAGTACTTC.

This clonotype was counted ten times or more. The chain uses TRBV6-1 and TRBJ1-2; 9 bases align to TRBD1. The CDR3 consists of 14 residues. J was trimmed by 7 bases and V by 1 base; bases with no gene match: 4. CDR1 and CDR2 (germline): MNHNS, SASEGT. CDR3 sequence reads: CASSEDRGRGGYTF. The CDR3 DNA follows: TGTGCCAGCAGTGAAGACAGGGGGCGAGGTGGCTACACCTTC.

This chain uses TRBV6-5 with TRBJ2-7; TRBD1 or TRBD2 may be the D gene (5 bases each). The CDR3 runs to 13 residues. Trimming stripped 4 bases from V and 2 bases from J, with 9 bases between. Germline CDR1 reads MNHEY; CDR2 reads SVGAGI. The CDR3 sequence is CASSWDGTYEQYF. CDR3 sequence (DNA): TGTGCCAGCAGTTGGGACGGAACCTACGAGCAGTACTTC.

Many counts were recorded for this clonotype. The genes are TRBV7-8 and TRBJ1-1; D not certain. V was trimmed by 5 bases and J by 0 bases, leaving 7 bases between them. The germline gives CDR1 SGHVS, CDR2 FQNEAQ. CDR3 length: 13 residues. The CDR3 DNA reads TGTGCCAGCAGCAGAATCATGAACACTGAAGCTTTCTTT. This codes for CASSRIMNTEAFF.

This clonotype was seen a few times. The V and J genes are TRBV28 and TRBJ2-2, with D perhaps matching TRBD2 (7 bases). V dropped 2 bases and J dropped 3 bases, with 25 bases sitting between them. Germline CDR1 MDHEN, CDR2 SYDVKM. CDR3 length: 20 amino acids. The CDR3 DNA reads as TGTGCCAGCAGTTTAATCGGACAGAGCGGGATCCGGGGGGACACCGGGGAGCTGTTTTTT. It encodes CASSLIGQSGIRGDTGELFF.

V is TRBV18 and J is TRBJ1-2; D remains ambiguous. Germline CDR1 KGHSH, CDR2 LQKENI. V was shortened by 1 base and J by 5 bases, with 8 bases between the two germline ends. This CDR3 is built from 13 residues. This CDR3 reads CASSPREPYGYTF. The DNA of the CDR3 is TGTGCCAGCTCACCACGAGAGCCGTATGGCTACACCTTC.

There are many counts of this clonotype. The chain combines TRBV28 with TRBJ2-7; 8 positions agree with TRBD1. The CDR3 totals 17 residues. V lost 2 bases to trimming and J lost 3 bases; unmatched junction nucleotides: 12. Germline V gives CDR1 MDHEN, CDR2 SYDVKM. The CDR3 nucleotides are TGTGCCAGCAGTTTAATTCCAGGACAGGGTCACCACTACGAGCAGTACTTC. Translation: CASSLIPGQGHHYEQYF.

The CDR3 region is CATSDSRQGKMNTEAFF. CDR3 DNA: TGTGCCACCAGTGATTCCCGACAGGGGAAAATGAACACTGAAGCTTTCTTT. The chain joins TRBV24-1 to TRBJ1-1; 8 bases map to TRBD1. Trimming removed 2 bases from V and 0 bases from J; junction bases left unmatched: 7. This CDR3 has 17 amino acids. The germline gives CDR1 KGHDR, CDR2 SFDVKD.

This clonotype was recorded many times. The chain recombines TRBV12-3 or TRBV12-4 with TRBJ1-3; D perhaps matches TRBD1 (6 bases). There are 12 residues in the CDR3. Trimming shortened V by 8 bases and J by 2 bases, and 7 bases separated the two germline ends. The CDR3 region is CASRDTGNTIYF. The CDR3 DNA sequence: TGTGCCAGCCGGGACACTGGAAACACCATATATTTT.

V usage is TRBV6-1 and J usage is TRBJ2-4; TRBD2 agrees at 13 bases. This CDR3 region has 15 residues. The junction had 6 bases not matched to a gene; V was cut back by 6 bases and J by 7 bases. Germline CDR1 and CDR2: MNHNS and SASEGT. For the CDR3, the DNA is TGTGCCAGCAGGAGACTAGCGGGGGGCGGGAACATTCAGTACTTC. It translates to CASRRLAGGGNIQYF.

This clonotype was counted at least ten times. At one end the junction does not follow the germline gene, possibly because of a read error. The gene calls are TRBV12-3 or TRBV12-4 and TRBJ2-4, with TRBD1 as a possible D gene (6 bases). The CDR3 is made up of 15 amino acids. The CDR3 region has the DNA TGTGCCAGCAGTTTAATGTGGAGTCCAGGGGACATTAAGTACTTC. Protein: CASSLMWSPGDIKYF.

On this clonotype itself: A much larger clone lies a single base off, so this may be a read error. This sequence joins TRBV27 and TRBJ2-2; weak D call: TRBD2 (5 bases). This CDR3 is 15 amino acids long. Per the germline V gene, CDR1 is MNHEY and CDR2 is SMNVEV (reference sequence). CDR3 region: CASTLGGSSTGELFF. CDR3 nucleotides: TGTGCCAGCACTTTAGGCGGGTCTAGCACCGGGGAGCTGTTTTTT.

This clonotype has at least ten counts. J is TRBJ2-5 and V is TRBV7-2; D is possibly TRBD2 (7 bases). Germline lookup yields CDR1 SGHTA and CDR2 FQGNSA. CDR3 size: 15 residues. Trimming removed 5 bases at V and 3 bases at J, with 16 bases between. CDR3 in amino acids: CASSRMGAGEETQYF. The CDR3 coding sequence is TGTGCCAGCAGCCGCATGGGGGCGGGGGAAGAGACCCAGTACTTC.

This clonotype was picked up many times. DNA for the CDR3: TGCAGTGCATCTAGGATTGAGACCCAGTACTTC. Its protein is CSASRIETQYF. This chain joins TRBV20-1 and TRBJ2-5; D not certain. The CDR3 length is 11 residues. With 6 bases removed from V and 5 bases from J, the gap between germline ends came to 10 bases. Germline assignment: CDR1 DFQATT and CDR2 SNEGSKA (reference sequence).

This clonotype was observed at least ten times. The chain is built from TRBV20-1 and TRBJ1-5; maybe TRBD1 (5 bases). Germline CDR1 and CDR2: DFQATT and SNEGSKA (reference sequence). Trimming removed 2 bases from V and 1 base from J, with 15 bases in between. The CDR3 sequence is 16 residues long. The CDR3 nucleotides read TGCAGTGCTAGACCGGGACGAGCAAAAAGCAATCAGCCCCAGCATTTT. Its protein product is CSARPGRAKSNQPQHF.

This clonotype was detected many times. V is TRBV28 and J is TRBJ2-7; 7 positions agree with TRBD2. The CDR3 spans 17 residues. Germline V gene sequence: CDR1 MDHEN, CDR2 SYDVKM. The J segment lost 3 bases and the V segment lost 5 bases, leaving 16 bases of the junction unmatched. CDR3 sequence reads: CASSPTLSRGRGYEQYF. Here the CDR3 DNA reads TGTGCCAGCAGTCCTACCCTCTCGCGGGGGAGAGGCTACGAGCAGTACTTC.

This clonotype came up many times. The gene calls are TRBV15 and TRBJ1-2; D is uncertain. Between the trimmed V and J ends, which lost 4 bases and 10 bases, there was a span of 13 bases. The CDR3 loop spans 12 amino acids. CDR1 is LNHNV and CDR2 is YYDKDF in the germline V gene (reference sequence). The CDR3 DNA reads TGTGCCACCAGCACCGGCCGCATACTCTACACCTTC. Translating gives CATSTGRILYTF.

This clonotype has ten or more counts. The rearrangement uses TRBV11-2 and TRBJ1-6; 8 bases are shared with TRBD1. V was clipped by 5 bases and J by 7 bases; unmatched bases: 7. The CDR3 is 15 residues long. In germline, CDR1 is SGHAT, CDR2 FQNNGV. In nucleotides, the CDR3 is TGTGCCAGCAGCCAGACAGGGGTTGGCAATTCACCCCTCCACTTT. Protein sequence: CASSQTGVGNSPLHF.

This clonotype was seen once. The CDR3 DNA reads as TGCGCCAGCAGTGAGTGGGCTAGCGGGGACCTCGGTCAAGAGACCCAGTACTTC. Protein product: CASSEWASGDLGQETQYF. The gene calls are TRBV10-1 and TRBJ2-5, with TRBD2 matching over 9 bases. This CDR3 region has 18 residues. V dropped 1 base and J dropped 2; count of bases not matched to a gene: 11. Germline CDR1 reads WNHNN; CDR2 reads SYGVQD (reference sequence).

Many counts were recorded for this clonotype. A read error may produce the germline difference seen at one junction end. This rearrangement joins TRBV24-1 to TRBJ2-7; no clear D gene. CDR1 and CDR2 (germline): KGHDR, SFDVKD. This CDR3 has 18 residues. The CDR3 sequence: CATSAPKQTLHPSYGQYF. CDR3 nucleotide sequence: TGTGCCACCAGTGCCCCTAAACAGACCCTTCACCCGAGCTACGGGCAGTACTTC.